Given below is one T cell receptor (beta chain) in context. Antigen unknown. A much larger clone lies one base from this, so it may be a read error. Per germline, CDR1 SEHNR and CDR2 FQNEAQ (reference sequence). Trimming shortened V by 5 bases and J by 3 bases, and 11 bases separated the two germline ends. CDR3 length: 13 amino acids. The sample is drawn from a study of molecular identifiers for immune sequencing clone quantification. From about 21,000 to 970,000 sorted cells, naive CD8 libraries were generated with 10%, 30% or 50% RNA. Study-wide findings and caveats: Detectable among about a million naive cells, according to reports, was Jurkat TCR RNA spiked in from one cell.

Previously described methods with listed TCR primers produced the bulk TCR libraries. A single record per CDR3 protein comes from TCRdb applying MiXCR to the PCR reads. Altogether 300,000 to 400,000 distinct CDR3 sequences are present, about 21% being singletons, with the ten largest covering 0.81%. The sequence was obtained from a human donor in good health. Some libraries in this study had Jurkat cell RNA spiked in. This chain joins TRBV7-9 and TRBJ2-7; D tentatively reads TRBD1 or TRBD2 (5 bases each). The sequencing input was naive CD8+ T cells from blood, with Jurkat cell RNA spiked in. Subset noted: FACS-sorted CD8+CD4-CCR7+CD45RA+ naive T cells. The DNA of the CDR3 is TGTGCCAGCAGCGCCGCGAGGGGCTACGAGCAGTACTTC. Protein sequence: CASSAARGYEQYF.